A single sample is the source of the 5 T cell receptor beta chains below, sequenced in a study of T cells in localized non-small cell lung cancer. Sequenced by immunoSEQ multiplex PCR; TCRdb stores in-frame clones only, minus some. The table records more than 15,000 clones, 80% to 90% of them present only once. This sample comprised peripheral blood, obtained before any cancer treatment. These receptors were collected from a male donor aged 60 or over with stage I lung adenocarcinoma.

This sequence joins TRBV28 and TRBJ1-1; D call uncertain. CDR3 size: 11 residues. Trimming removed 5 bases at V and 8 bases at J, with 9 bases between. The germline V gene has CDR1 MDHEN and CDR2 SYDVKM. In nucleotides, the CDR3 is TGTGCCAGCAGTAGACCCCCCGAAGCTTTCTTT. This sequence encodes CASSRPPEAFF.

This clone was counted between two and nine times. The rearrangement joins TRBV6-1 to TRBJ1-2; D not certain. The CDR3 covers 11 residues. Germline loops: CDR1 MNHNS, CDR2 SASEGT. Trimming cost V 3 bases and J 8 bases, with 7 bases left between them. As DNA, the CDR3 is TGTGCCAGCAGTGAGGGGAGGGGCTACACCTTC. This translates into CASSEGRGYTF.

The chain has TRBV10-3 and TRBJ2-7; no clear D. Trimming shortened V by 3 bases and J by 3 bases, and 6 bases separated the two germline ends. The germline CDR1 and CDR2 sequences are ENHRY and SYGVKD. The CDR3 sequence is 12 residues long. The DNA for the CDR3 is TGTGCCATCAGTGACAGGAGCTACGAGCAGTACTTC. It is translated as CAISDRSYEQYF.

The chain joins TRBV7-3 to TRBJ2-1; D remains ambiguous. This CDR3 comprises 13 residues. Trimming stripped 0 bases from V and 4 bases from J, with 4 bases between. Germline values: CDR1 SGHTA, CDR2 FQGTGA. The DNA of the CDR3 is TGTGCCAGCAGCTTAACGTATTACAATGAGCAGTTCTTC. It encodes CASSLTYYNEQFF.

The chain carries TRBV2 and TRBJ1-6, with a tentative D call TRBD1 (5 bases). The CDR3 totals 13 residues. V lost 4 bases and J lost 6, with 7 bases in between. Germline V gives CDR1 SNHLY, CDR2 FYNNEI. This chain's CDR3 is CASSGQINSPLHF. CDR3 in DNA: TGTGCCAGCAGTGGACAGATTAATTCACCCCTCCACTTT.